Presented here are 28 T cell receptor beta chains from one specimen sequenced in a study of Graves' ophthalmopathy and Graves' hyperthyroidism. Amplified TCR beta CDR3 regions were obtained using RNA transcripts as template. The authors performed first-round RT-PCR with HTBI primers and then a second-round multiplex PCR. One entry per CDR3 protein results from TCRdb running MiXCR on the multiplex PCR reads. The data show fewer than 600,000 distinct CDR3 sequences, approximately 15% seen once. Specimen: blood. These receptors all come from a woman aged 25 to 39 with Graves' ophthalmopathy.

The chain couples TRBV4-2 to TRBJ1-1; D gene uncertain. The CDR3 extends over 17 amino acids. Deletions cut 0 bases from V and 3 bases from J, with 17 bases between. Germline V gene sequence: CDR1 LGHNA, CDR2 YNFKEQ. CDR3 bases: TGTGCCAGCAGCCAAGATCCCGTCACAAGGGCGGACACTGAAGCTTTCTTT. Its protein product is CASSQDPVTRADTEAFF.

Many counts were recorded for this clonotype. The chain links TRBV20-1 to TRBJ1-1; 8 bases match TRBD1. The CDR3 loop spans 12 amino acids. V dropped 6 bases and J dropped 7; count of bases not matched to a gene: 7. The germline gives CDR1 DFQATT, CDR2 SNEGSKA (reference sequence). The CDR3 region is CSATQGAGEAFF. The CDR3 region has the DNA TGCAGTGCGACTCAGGGGGCCGGTGAAGCTTTCTTT.

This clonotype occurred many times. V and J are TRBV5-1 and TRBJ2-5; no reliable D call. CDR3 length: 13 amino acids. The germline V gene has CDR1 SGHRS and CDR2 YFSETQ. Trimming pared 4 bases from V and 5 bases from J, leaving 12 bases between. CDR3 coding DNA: TGCGCCAGCAGCATCAACGTGGGGGAGACCCAGTACTTC. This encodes CASSINVGETQYF. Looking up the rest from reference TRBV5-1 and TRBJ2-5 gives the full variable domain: KAGVTQTPRYLIKTRGQQVTLSCSPISGHRSVSWYQQTPGQGLQFLFEYFSETQRNKGNFPGRFSGRQFSNSRSEMNVSTLELGDSALYLCASSINVGETQYFGPGTRLLVL.

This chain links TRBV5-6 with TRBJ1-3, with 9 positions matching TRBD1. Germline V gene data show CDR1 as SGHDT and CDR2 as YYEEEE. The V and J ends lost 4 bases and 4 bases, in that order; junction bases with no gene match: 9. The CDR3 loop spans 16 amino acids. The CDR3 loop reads CASSRTGASAGNTIYF. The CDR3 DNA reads TGTGCCAGCAGCAGGACAGGGGCGTCTGCGGGAAACACCATATATTTT.

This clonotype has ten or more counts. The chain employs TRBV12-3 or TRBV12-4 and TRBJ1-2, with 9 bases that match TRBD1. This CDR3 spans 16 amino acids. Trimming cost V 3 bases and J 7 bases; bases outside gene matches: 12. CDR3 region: CASSFRRRDRVLGYTF. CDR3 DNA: TGTGCCAGCAGTTTTAGAAGGCGGGACAGGGTACTTGGCTACACCTTC.

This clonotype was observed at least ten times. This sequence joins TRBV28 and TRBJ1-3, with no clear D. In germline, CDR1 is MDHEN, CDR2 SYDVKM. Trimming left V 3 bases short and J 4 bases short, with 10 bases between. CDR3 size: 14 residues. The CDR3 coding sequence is TGTGCCAGCAGTTTCGGATCGAACGGAAACACCATATATTTT. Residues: CASSFGSNGNTIYF.

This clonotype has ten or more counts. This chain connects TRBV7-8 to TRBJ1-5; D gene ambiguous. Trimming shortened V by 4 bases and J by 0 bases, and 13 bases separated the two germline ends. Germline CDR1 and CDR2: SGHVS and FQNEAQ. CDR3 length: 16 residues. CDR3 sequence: CASSSWISDSNQPQHF. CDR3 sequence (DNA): TGTGCCAGCAGCTCGTGGATCTCCGATAGCAATCAGCCCCAGCATTTT.

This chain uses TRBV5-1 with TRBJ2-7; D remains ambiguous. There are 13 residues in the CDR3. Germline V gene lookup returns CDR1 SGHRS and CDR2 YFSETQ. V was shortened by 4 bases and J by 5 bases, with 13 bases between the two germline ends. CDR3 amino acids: CASSLDLRDEQYF. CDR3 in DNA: TGCGCCAGCAGCCTTGACCTCCGGGACGAGCAGTACTTC.

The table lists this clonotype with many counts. As DNA, the CDR3 is TGTGCCAGCAGTTACTCGGGGACTAGCGAGTTCTACGAGCAGTACTTC. Translating it yields CASSYSGTSEFYEQYF. The chain employs TRBV6-5 and TRBJ2-7, with 10 bases aligning to TRBD2. The trim removed 0 bases at V and 3 bases at J, leaving 5 bases unmatched. From germline, CDR1 is MNHEY and CDR2 SVGAGI. The CDR3 consists of 16 residues.

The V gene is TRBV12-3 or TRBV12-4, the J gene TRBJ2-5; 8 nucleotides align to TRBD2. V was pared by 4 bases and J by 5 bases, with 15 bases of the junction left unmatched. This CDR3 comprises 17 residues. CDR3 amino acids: CASSSELTSGLGETQYF. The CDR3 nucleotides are TGTGCCAGCAGTTCGGAACTTACTAGCGGCCTAGGGGAGACCCAGTACTTC.

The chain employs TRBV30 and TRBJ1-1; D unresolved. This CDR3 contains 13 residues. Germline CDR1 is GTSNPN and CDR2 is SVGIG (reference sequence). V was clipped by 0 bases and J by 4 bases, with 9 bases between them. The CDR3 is CAWSVSGSTEAFF. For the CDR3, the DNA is TGTGCCTGGAGTGTAAGTGGTAGCACTGAAGCTTTCTTT. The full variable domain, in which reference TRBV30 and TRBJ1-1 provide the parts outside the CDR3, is SQTIHQWPATLVQPVGSPLSLECTVEGTSNPNLYWYRQAAGRGLQLLFYSVGIGQISSEVPQNLSASRPQDRQFILSSKKLLLSDSGFYLCAWSVSGSTEAFFGQGTRLTVV.

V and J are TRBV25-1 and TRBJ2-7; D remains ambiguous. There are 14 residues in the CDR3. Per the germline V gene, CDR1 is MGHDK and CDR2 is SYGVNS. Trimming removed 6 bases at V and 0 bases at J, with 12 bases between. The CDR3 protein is CASRAQASSYEQYF. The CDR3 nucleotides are TGTGCCAGCAGAGCCCAGGCGAGCTCCTACGAGCAGTACTTC.

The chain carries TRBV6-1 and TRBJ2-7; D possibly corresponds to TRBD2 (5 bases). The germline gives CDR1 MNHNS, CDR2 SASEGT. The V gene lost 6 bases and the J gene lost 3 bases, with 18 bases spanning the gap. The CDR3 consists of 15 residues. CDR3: CASRSPAEDHYEQYF. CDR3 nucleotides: TGTGCCAGCAGATCCCCCGCGGAGGACCACTACGAGCAGTACTTC.

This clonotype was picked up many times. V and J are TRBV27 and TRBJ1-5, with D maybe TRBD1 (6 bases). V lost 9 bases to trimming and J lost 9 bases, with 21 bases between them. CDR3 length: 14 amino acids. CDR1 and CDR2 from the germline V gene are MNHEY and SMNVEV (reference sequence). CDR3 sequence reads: CASGGTGAGGPQHF. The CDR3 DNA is TGTGCCAGTGGGGGTACGGGGGCAGGAGGGCCCCAGCATTTT.

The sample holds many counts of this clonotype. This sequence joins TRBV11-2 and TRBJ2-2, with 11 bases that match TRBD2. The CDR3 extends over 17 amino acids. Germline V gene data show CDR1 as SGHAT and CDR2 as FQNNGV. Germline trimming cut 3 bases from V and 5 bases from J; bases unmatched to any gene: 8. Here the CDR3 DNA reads TGTGCCAGCAGCTTGCTAGCGGGGGGACTCGGGACCGGGGAGCTGTTTTTT. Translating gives CASSLLAGGLGTGELFF.

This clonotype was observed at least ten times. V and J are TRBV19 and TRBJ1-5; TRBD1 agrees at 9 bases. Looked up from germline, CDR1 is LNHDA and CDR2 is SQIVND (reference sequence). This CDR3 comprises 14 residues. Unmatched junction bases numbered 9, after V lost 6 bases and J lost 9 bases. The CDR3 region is CASRIRQGDLPQHF. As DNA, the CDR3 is TGTGCCAGTAGGATCAGACAGGGGGATCTGCCCCAGCATTTT.

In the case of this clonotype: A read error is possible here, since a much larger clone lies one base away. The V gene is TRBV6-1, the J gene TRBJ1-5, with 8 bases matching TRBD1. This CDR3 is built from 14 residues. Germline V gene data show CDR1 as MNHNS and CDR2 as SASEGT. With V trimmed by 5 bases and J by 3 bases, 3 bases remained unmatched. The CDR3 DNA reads TGTGCCAGCAGTCCGACAGGGGACAATCAGCCCCAGCATTTT. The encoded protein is CASSPTGDNQPQHF.

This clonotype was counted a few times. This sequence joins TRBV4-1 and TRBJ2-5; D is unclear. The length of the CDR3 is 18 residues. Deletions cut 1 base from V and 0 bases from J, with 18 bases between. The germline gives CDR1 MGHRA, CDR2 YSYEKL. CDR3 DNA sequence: TGCGCCAGCAGCCAAGGGCAAGGCTTGTCAATAGACCAAGAGACCCAGTACTTC. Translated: CASSQGQGLSIDQETQYF.

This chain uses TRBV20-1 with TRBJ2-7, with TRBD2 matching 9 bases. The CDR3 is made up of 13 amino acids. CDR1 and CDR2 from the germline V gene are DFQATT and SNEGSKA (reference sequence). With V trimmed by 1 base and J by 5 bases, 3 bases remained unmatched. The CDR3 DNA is TGCAGTGCTAGAGGACCTAGCGGGAACGAGCAGTACTTC. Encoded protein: CSARGPSGNEQYF.

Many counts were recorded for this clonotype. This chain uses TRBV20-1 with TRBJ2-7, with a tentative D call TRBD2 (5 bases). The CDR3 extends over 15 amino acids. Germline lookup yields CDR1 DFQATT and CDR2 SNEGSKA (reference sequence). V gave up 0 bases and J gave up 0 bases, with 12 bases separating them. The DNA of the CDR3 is TGCAGTGCTAGAGATATTCGGGGAAGCTCCTACGAGCAGTACTTC. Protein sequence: CSARDIRGSSYEQYF.

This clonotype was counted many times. For the CDR3, the DNA is TGTGCCACCAGGAGGACAGGGGCTGGAAACACCATATATTTT. Translation: CATRRTGAGNTIYF. V and J are TRBV15 and TRBJ1-3, with 9 bases aligning to TRBD1. Germline V CDR1 and CDR2: LNHNV, YYDKDF (reference sequence). J lost 2 bases, V lost 6 bases, and 2 bases had no gene match. The CDR3 consists of 14 residues.

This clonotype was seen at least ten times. The CDR3 loop is CASSLQGGPYGYTF. DNA for the CDR3: TGTGCCAGCAGTTTACAGGGGGGTCCGTATGGCTACACCTTC. The chain is built from TRBV12-3 or TRBV12-4 and TRBJ1-2; 7 bases map to TRBD1. The CDR3 length is 14 residues. Trimming took 2 bases from V and 5 from J; bases not matched to a gene: 5.

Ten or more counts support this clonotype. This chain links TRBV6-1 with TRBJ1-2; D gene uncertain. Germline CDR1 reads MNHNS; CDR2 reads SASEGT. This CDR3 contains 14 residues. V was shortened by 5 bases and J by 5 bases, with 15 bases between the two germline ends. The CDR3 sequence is CASSPGNQLYGYTF. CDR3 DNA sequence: TGTGCCAGCAGTCCCGGGAACCAGTTATATGGCTACACCTTC.

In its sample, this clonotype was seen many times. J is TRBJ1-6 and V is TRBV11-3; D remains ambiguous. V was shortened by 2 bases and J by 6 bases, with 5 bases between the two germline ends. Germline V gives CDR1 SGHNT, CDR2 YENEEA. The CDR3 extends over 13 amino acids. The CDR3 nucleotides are TGTGCCAGCAGCTTAACCCTTAATTCACCCCTCCACTTT. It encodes CASSLTLNSPLHF.

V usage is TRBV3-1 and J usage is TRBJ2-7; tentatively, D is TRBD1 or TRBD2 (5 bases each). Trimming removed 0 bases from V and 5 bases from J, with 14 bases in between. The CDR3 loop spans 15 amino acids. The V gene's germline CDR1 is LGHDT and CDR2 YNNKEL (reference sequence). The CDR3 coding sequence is TGTGCCAGCAGCCAAGATGCCGGGGCTTGGAACGAGCAGTACTTC. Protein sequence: CASSQDAGAWNEQYF.

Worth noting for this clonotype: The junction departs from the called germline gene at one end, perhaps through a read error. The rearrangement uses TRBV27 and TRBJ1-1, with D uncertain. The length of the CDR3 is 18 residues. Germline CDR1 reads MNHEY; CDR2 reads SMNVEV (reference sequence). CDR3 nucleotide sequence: TGTGCCAGCAGTTTATCGCAGTTCTCGGGCATGGTTAGCACTGATGCTTTCTTT. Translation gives CASSLSQFSGMVSTDAFF.

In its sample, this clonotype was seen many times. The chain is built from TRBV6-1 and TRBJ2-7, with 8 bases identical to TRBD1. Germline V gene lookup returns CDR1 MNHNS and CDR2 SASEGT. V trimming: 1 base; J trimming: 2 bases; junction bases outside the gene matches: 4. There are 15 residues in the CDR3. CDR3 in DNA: TGTGCCAGCAGTGAAGAGGGGACAGGTGCCTACGAGCAGTACTTC. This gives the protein CASSEEGTGAYEQYF.

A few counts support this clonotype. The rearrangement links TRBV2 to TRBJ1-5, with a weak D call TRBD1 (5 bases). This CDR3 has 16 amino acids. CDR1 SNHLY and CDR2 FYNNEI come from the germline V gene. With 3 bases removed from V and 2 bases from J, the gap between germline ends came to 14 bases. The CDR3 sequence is CASSDRRGRGNQPQHF. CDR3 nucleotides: TGTGCCAGCAGTGACCGGCGGGGCCGGGGCAATCAGCCCCAGCATTTT.